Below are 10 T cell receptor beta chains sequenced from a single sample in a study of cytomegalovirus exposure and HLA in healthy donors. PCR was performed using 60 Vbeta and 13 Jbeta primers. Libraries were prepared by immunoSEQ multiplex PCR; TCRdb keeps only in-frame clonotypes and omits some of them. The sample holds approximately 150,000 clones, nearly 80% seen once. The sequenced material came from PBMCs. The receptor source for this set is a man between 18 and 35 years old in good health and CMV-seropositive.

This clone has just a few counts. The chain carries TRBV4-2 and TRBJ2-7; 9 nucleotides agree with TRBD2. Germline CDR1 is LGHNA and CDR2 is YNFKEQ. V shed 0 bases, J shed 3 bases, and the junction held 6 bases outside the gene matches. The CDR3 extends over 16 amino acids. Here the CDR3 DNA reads TGTGCCAGCAGCCAAGAAGTAGCGGGGGTCCACTACGAGCAGTACTTC. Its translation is CASSQEVAGVHYEQYF.

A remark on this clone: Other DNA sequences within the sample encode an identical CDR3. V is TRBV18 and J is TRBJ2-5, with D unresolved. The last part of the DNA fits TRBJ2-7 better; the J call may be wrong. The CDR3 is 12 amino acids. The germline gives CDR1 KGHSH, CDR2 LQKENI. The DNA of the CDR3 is TGTGCCAGCTCAAGGAGCTCCTACGAGCAGTACTTC. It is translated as CASSRSSYEQYF.

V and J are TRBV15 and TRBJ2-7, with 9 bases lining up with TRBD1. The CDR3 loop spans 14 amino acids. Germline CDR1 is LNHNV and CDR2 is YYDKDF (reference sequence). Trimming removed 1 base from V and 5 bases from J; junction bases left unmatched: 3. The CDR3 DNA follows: TGTGCCACCAGCAGAGTCCGGACAGGGGACGAGCAGTACTTC. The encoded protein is CATSRVRTGDEQYF.

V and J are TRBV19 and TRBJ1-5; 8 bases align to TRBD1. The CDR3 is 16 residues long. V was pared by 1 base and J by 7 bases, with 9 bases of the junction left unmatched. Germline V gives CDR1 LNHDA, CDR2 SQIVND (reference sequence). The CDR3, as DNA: TGTGCCAGTAGTATAGGAACGGCAGGGGGCATCCAGCCCCAGCATTTT. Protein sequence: CASSIGTAGGIQPQHF.

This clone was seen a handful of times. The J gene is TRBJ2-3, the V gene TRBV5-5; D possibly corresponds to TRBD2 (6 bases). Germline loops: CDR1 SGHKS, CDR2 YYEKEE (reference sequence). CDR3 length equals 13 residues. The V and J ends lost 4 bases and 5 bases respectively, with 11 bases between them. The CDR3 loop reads CASSPRDVDTQYF. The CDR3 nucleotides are TGTGCCAGCAGCCCGCGGGATGTAGATACGCAGTATTTT.

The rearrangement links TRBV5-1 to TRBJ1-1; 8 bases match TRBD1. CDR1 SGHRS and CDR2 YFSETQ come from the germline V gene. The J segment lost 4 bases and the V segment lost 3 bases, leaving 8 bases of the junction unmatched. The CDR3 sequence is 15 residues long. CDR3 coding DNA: TGCGCCAGCAGCTATCGGACAGGGTGGGGCACTGAAGCTTTCTTT. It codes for CASSYRTGWGTEAFF.

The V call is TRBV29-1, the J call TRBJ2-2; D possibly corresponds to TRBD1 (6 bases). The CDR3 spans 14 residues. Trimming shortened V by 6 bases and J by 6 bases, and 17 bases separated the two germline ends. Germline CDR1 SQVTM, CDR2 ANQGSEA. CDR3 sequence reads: CSVYLTGWSGELFF. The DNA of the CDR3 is TGCAGCGTGTATCTCACAGGGTGGTCCGGGGAGCTGTTTTTT.

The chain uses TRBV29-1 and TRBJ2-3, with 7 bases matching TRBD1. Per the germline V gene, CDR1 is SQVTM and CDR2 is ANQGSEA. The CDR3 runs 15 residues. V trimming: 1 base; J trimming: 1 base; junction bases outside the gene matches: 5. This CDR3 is CSVEVSGGRTDTQYF. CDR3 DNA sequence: TGCAGCGTTGAAGTTTCAGGGGGACGCACAGATACGCAGTATTTT.

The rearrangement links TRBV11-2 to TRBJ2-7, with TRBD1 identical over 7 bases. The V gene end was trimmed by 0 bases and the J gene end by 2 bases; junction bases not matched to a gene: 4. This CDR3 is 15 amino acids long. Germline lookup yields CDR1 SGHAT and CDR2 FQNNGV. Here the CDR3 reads CASSLDGQGAYEQYF. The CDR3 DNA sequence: TGTGCCAGCAGCTTAGATGGTCAGGGGGCCTACGAGCAGTACTTC.

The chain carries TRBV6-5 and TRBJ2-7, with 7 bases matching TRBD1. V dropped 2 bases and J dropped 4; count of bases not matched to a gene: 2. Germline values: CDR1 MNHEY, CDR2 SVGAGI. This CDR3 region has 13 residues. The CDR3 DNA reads TGTGCCAGCAGTTACAACAGGGGTTACGAGCAGTACTTC. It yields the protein CASSYNRGYEQYF.